The 30 T cell receptor beta chains given below trace back to one sample, sequenced in a study of blood T cell repertoires in COVID-19. Using immunoSEQ multiplex PCR, the repertoire was profiled, and TCRdb retains in-frame clones only, with some absent. Seen here are fewer than 45,000 clones, 70% to 90% observed once, and the top ten hold roughly 13%. Sequencing used peripheral blood. The receptors here all came from a human donor in a cohort sampled during active COVID-19.

The chain recombines TRBV6-5 with TRBJ2-7, with TRBD2 as a possible D gene (7 bases). There are 15 residues in the CDR3. Germline lookup yields CDR1 MNHEY and CDR2 SVGAGI. Deletions cut 4 bases from V and 2 bases from J, with 15 bases between. The CDR3 region is CASSSVGGGPYEQYF. For the CDR3, the DNA is TGTGCCAGCAGTTCCGTGGGGGGGGGCCCCTACGAGCAGTACTTC.

J is TRBJ2-1 and V is TRBV9; D gene ambiguous. This CDR3 contains 14 residues. Germline loops: CDR1 SGDLS, CDR2 YYNGEE. V lost 4 bases, J lost 10 bases, and 18 bases lay in between. The chain's CDR3 is CASSPAARPLEQFF. The DNA for the CDR3 is TGTGCCAGCAGCCCTGCGGCTAGACCCCTGGAGCAGTTCTTC.

The chain employs TRBV7-2 and TRBJ2-1; D is unresolved. V dropped 3 bases and J dropped 4 bases, with 7 bases sitting between them. Germline values: CDR1 SGHTA, CDR2 FQGNSA. The CDR3 spans 13 residues. CDR3 sequence: CASSFGGYNEQFF. CDR3 sequence (DNA): TGTGCCAGCAGCTTCGGCGGTTACAATGAGCAGTTCTTC.

The J gene is TRBJ2-5, the V gene TRBV4-2; 7 nucleotides align to TRBD1. The CDR3 has 14 residues. The trim removed 4 bases at V and 2 bases at J, leaving 4 bases unmatched. CDR1 LGHNA and CDR2 YNFKEQ come from the germline V gene. The CDR3 loop reads CASSPGQHQETQYF. The CDR3 DNA sequence: TGTGCCAGCAGCCCGGGACAGCATCAAGAGACCCAGTACTTC.

The rearrangement joins TRBV18 to TRBJ2-7; D is perhaps TRBD2 (5 bases). CDR3 length: 13 amino acids. Germline V gene sequence: CDR1 KGHSH, CDR2 LQKENI. The V gene lost 3 bases and the J gene lost 3 bases, with 9 bases spanning the gap. Written as DNA, the CDR3 is TGTGCCAGCTCACCGGCTAGCAACTACGAGCAGTACTTC. Its protein product is CASSPASNYEQYF.

The chain links TRBV4-1 to TRBJ1-2, with D possibly being TRBD1 (5 bases). The CDR3 loop spans 16 amino acids. The V end was cut by 1 base, the J end by 2 bases, with 14 bases between. Germline CDR1 MGHRA, CDR2 YSYEKL. CDR3 protein: CASSQVVAGQNYGYTF. Written as DNA, the CDR3 is TGCGCCAGCAGCCAAGTGGTGGCAGGGCAAAACTATGGCTACACCTTC.

The chain links TRBV4-1 to TRBJ2-3; D possibly corresponds to TRBD2 (5 bases). Between the trimmed V and J ends, which lost 0 bases and 4 bases, there was a span of 8 bases. The CDR3 is 14 residues long. Germline lookup yields CDR1 MGHRA and CDR2 YSYEKL. CDR3 in amino acids: CASSQELAADTQYF. DNA of the CDR3: TGCGCCAGCAGCCAAGAGCTAGCTGCAGATACGCAGTATTTT.

The CDR3 nucleotides read TGTGCCAGCAGACTACAGGGGGCCCACTATGGCTACACCTTC. It translates to CASRLQGAHYGYTF. The chain has TRBV6-1 and TRBJ1-2; 9 nucleotides line up with TRBD1. With 6 bases clipped from V and 3 bases from J, the junction kept 5 bases outside the gene matches. There are 14 residues in the CDR3. CDR1 MNHNS and CDR2 SASEGT come from the germline V gene.

This clone occurred once. The chain employs TRBV2 and TRBJ2-5; possible D gene TRBD1, 6 bases. The CDR3 is 15 residues long. Trimming stripped 3 bases from V and 5 bases from J, with 16 bases between. CDR1 and CDR2 from the germline V gene are SNHLY and FYNNEI. CDR3 in amino acids: CASSEGRGLRETQYF. CDR3 coding DNA: TGTGCCAGCAGTGAGGGCAGGGGTTTACGGGAGACCCAGTACTTC.

The gene calls are TRBV4-1 and TRBJ1-1; tentatively, D is TRBD1 (5 bases). Germline values: CDR1 MGHRA, CDR2 YSYEKL. Trimming stripped 0 bases from V and 2 bases from J, with 10 bases between. There are 15 residues in the CDR3. CDR3 residues: CASSQEFGGNTEAFF. CDR3 coding DNA: TGCGCCAGCAGCCAAGAGTTCGGGGGTAACACTGAAGCTTTCTTT.

The J gene is TRBJ1-6, the V gene TRBV6-1; D call uncertain. This CDR3 region has 12 residues. Germline V gene data show CDR1 as MNHNS and CDR2 as SASEGT. V was shortened by 2 bases and J by 11 bases, with 7 bases between the two germline ends. The DNA of the CDR3 is TGTGCCAGCAGTGAATCACCGGCACCCCTCCACTTT. Its protein is CASSESPAPLHF.

The CDR3 DNA is TGTGCCAGCTCACTGGGGACTAGCGGGACAGATACGCAGTATTTT. Residues: CASSLGTSGTDTQYF. The chain carries TRBV18 and TRBJ2-3; 12 bases align to TRBD2. This CDR3 spans 15 amino acids. Germline CDR1 reads KGHSH; CDR2 reads LQKENI. Trimming removed 4 bases from V and 3 bases from J; junction bases left unmatched: 2.

The chain links TRBV21-1 to TRBJ1-2. TRBV21-1 is termed a pseudogene. The CDR3 totals 14 residues. The DNA for the CDR3 is TGTGCCAGCAGCAAATGGGGAGATTTCTATGGCTACACCTTC. Residues: CASSKWGDFYGYTF.

The chain links TRBV5-8 to TRBJ2-3, with D possibly being TRBD1 (6 bases). The CDR3 has 17 residues. The V gene's germline CDR1 is SGHTS and CDR2 YDEGEE. With 4 bases removed from V and 2 bases from J, the gap between germline ends came to 20 bases. The CDR3 DNA sequence: TGTGCCAGCAGCAAAACACCGGGACACCACACCACAGATACGCAGTATTTT. It is translated as CASSKTPGHHTTDTQYF.

V usage is TRBV19 and J usage is TRBJ1-3; D is possibly TRBD1 (6 bases). V lost 2 bases, J lost 3 bases, and 17 bases lay in between. This CDR3 has 17 residues. Germline V gene data show CDR1 as LNHDA and CDR2 as SQIVND (reference sequence). CDR3 in amino acids: CASSINVGGARGNTIYF. CDR3 sequence (DNA): TGTGCCAGTAGTATAAACGTGGGGGGGGCGCGTGGAAACACCATATATTTT.

The gene calls are TRBV4-1 and TRBJ1-5; weak D call: TRBD1 (6 bases). CDR1 and CDR2 (germline): MGHRA, YSYEKL. V was shortened by 0 bases and J by 4 bases, with 10 bases between the two germline ends. This CDR3 contains 15 residues. CDR3 sequence reads: CASSQDPQGNQPQHF. The CDR3 nucleotides read TGCGCCAGCAGCCAAGATCCACAGGGTAATCAGCCCCAGCATTTT.

This rearrangement joins TRBV5-1 to TRBJ2-5; D is possibly TRBD2 (6 bases). The CDR3 extends over 13 amino acids. The ends were cut back, 1 base at V and 7 bases at J, with 11 bases in the middle. The germline V gene encodes CDR1 SGHRS and CDR2 YFSETQ. In DNA, the CDR3 is TGCGCCAGCAGCTTGAACCAGGGAGGGACCCAGTACTTC. This codes for CASSLNQGGTQYF.

CDR3 region: CASSPQGAYEQYF. In DNA, the CDR3 is TGTGCCAGCAGCCCGCAGGGCGCCTACGAGCAGTACTTC. The rearrangement joins TRBV3-1 (or the pseudogene TRBV3-2) to TRBJ2-7, with D perhaps matching TRBD1 (5 bases). This CDR3 is 13 amino acids long. Trimming took off 4 bases at V and 2 bases at J, with 9 bases between the two ends. Germline V CDR1 and CDR2: LGHDT, YNNKEL (reference sequence).

This clone was detected a few times. The chain carries TRBV27 and TRBJ1-1, with no clear D. V was trimmed by 5 bases and J by 5 bases, leaving 15 bases between them. Germline values: CDR1 MNHEY, CDR2 SMNVEV (reference sequence). The CDR3 totals 14 residues. The CDR3 sequence: CASSPLGSGTEAFF. CDR3 in DNA: TGTGCCAGCAGTCCCCTGGGCTCTGGGACTGAAGCTTTCTTT.

The chain couples TRBV12-5 to TRBJ2-7; 7 nucleotides line up with TRBD1. Germline V lookup: CDR1 LGHNT, CDR2 FRNRAP. V was clipped by 7 bases and J by 3 bases; unmatched bases: 6. This CDR3 has 13 residues. The CDR3 coding sequence is TGTGCTAGTGCCCCAGACAGGGACTACGAGCAGTACTTC. The encoded protein is CASAPDRDYEQYF.

V usage is TRBV10-3 and J usage is TRBJ2-1; 7 bases match TRBD2. The germline CDR1 and CDR2 sequences are ENHRY and SYGVKD. CDR3 length: 15 amino acids. The V segment lost 0 bases and the J segment 7 bases; nucleotides outside the gene matches: 6. This CDR3 is CAISESGLPVNEQFF. The CDR3, as DNA: TGTGCCATCAGTGAGTCGGGACTACCTGTAAATGAGCAGTTCTTC.

The V gene is TRBV30, the J gene TRBJ1-2; the D is unclear. The V end was cut by 8 bases, the J end by 10 bases, with 11 bases between. This CDR3 comprises 9 residues. Germline CDR1 is GTSNPN and CDR2 is SVGIG (reference sequence). Here the CDR3 reads CARQYFYTF. The DNA of the CDR3 is TGTGCCCGCCAGTATTTCTACACCTTC.

The chain carries TRBV21-1 and TRBJ2-7; the D call TRBD1 from the table was never checked on the DNA. TRBV21-1 is termed a pseudogene. CDR3 length: 17 amino acids. CDR3 in amino acids: CASSKGFPQGATHEQYF. CDR3 bases: TGTGCCAGCAGCAAAGGTTTCCCCCAGGGGGCGACCCACGAGCAGTACTTC.

This clone occurred a few times. This chain links TRBV4-1 with TRBJ1-3; D gene unclear. Looked up from germline, CDR1 is MGHRA and CDR2 is YSYEKL. The V and J ends lost 4 bases and 4 bases respectively, with 14 bases between them. The CDR3 covers 15 residues. This CDR3 reads CASSPTQAIGNTIYF. The CDR3, as DNA: TGCGCCAGCAGCCCCACCCAAGCTATAGGAAACACCATATATTTT.

V is TRBV14 and J is TRBJ1-3; D unclear. This CDR3 contains 15 residues. Germline V gene data show CDR1 as SGHDN and CDR2 as FVKESK. Trimming stripped 1 base from V and 2 bases from J, with 9 bases between. DNA of the CDR3: TGTGCCAGCAGCCAAGGCCCGGGAGCTGGAAACACCATATATTTT. Protein product: CASSQGPGAGNTIYF.

V usage is TRBV4-1 and J usage is TRBJ1-1; possibly TRBD1 for D (6 bases). The CDR3 loop spans 16 amino acids. Trimming pared 2 bases from V and 8 bases from J, leaving 21 bases between. Germline CDR1 MGHRA, CDR2 YSYEKL. This CDR3 reads CASSQNPSRRGVEAFF. The DNA for the CDR3 is TGCGCCAGCAGCCAAAATCCCTCTCGCAGGGGAGTAGAAGCTTTCTTT.

V is TRBV7-7 and J is TRBJ2-2; D unresolved. CDR1 is SSHAT and CDR2 is FNYEAQ in the germline V gene (reference sequence). The CDR3 extends over 16 amino acids. V was cut by 1 base and J by 4 bases, with 13 bases left in between. The CDR3 DNA reads as TGTGCCAGCAGCTTAGTTGGAGCCCCGGGCACCGGGGAGCTGTTTTTT. Protein: CASSLVGAPGTGELFF.

V is TRBV11-2 and J is TRBJ1-1; perhaps TRBD1 as D (6 bases). The CDR3 is 13 amino acids. Germline V gene sequence: CDR1 SGHAT, CDR2 FQNNGV. V was cut by 10 bases and J by 3 bases, with 15 bases left in between. Written as DNA, the CDR3 is TGTGCCACCAGAATCAGGGGTGACACTGAAGCTTTCTTT. It translates to CATRIRGDTEAFF. The full variable domain, rest sourced from reference TRBV11-2 and TRBJ1-1, is EAGVAQSPRYKIIEKRQSVAFWCNPISGHATLYWYQQILGQGPKLLIQFQNNGVVDDSQLPKDRFSAERLKGVDSTLKIQPAKLEDSAVYLCATRIRGDTEAFFGQGTRLTVV.

The gene calls are TRBV7-9 and TRBJ1-1; TRBD1 matches at 8 bases. Trimming removed 4 bases from V and 0 bases from J; junction bases left unmatched: 4. Germline V gene data show CDR1 as SEHNR and CDR2 as FQNEAQ (reference sequence). The CDR3 covers 15 residues. CDR3 sequence reads: CASSSQGALNTEAFF. The CDR3 coding sequence is TGTGCCAGCAGCTCTCAGGGGGCCCTGAACACTGAAGCTTTCTTT.

The chain joins TRBV25-1 to TRBJ2-7; D perhaps matches TRBD2 (5 bases). The CDR3 is made up of 15 amino acids. Trimming took off 3 bases at V and 3 bases at J, with 15 bases between the two ends. CDR1 and CDR2 from the germline V gene are MGHDK and SYGVNS. The CDR3 sequence is CASSETLHGGYEQYF. Written as DNA, the CDR3 is TGTGCCAGCAGTGAGACGTTACACGGAGGCTACGAGCAGTACTTC.